These 8 T cell receptor beta chains came from one sample sequenced in a study of T cell repertoires in cytomegalovirus infection. Via MiXCR, TCRdb re-called the reads, giving one row per CDR3 protein. Of some 600,000 distinct CDR3 sequences in the sample, roughly 26% were seen once. Sequencing was carried out using CD8+ T cells from PBMCs. The receptors here all came from a human donor in good health (CMV status not recorded). Some clones in this sample may be carry-over from other donors' samples.

Ten or more counts support this clonotype. The chain uses TRBV6-6 and TRBJ2-7, with D uncertain. Deletions cut 0 bases from V and 2 bases from J, with 11 bases between. The germline gives CDR1 MNHNY, CDR2 SVGAGI (reference sequence). CDR3 size: 15 residues. CDR3 bases: TGTGCCAGCAGTTACTCACTTCAGGTTACCTACGAGCAGTACTTC. This translates into CASSYSLQVTYEQYF.

The table lists this clonotype with a count of one. Germline and junction disagree at one end, which may indicate a read error. The gene calls are TRBV28 and TRBJ2-1; 7 nucleotides match TRBD1. This CDR3 has 13 residues. CDR1 and CDR2 from the germline V gene are MDHEN and SYDVKM. The CDR3 nucleotides read TGTGTCAGCAGCCTATCGGGACAGAATGAGCAGTTCTTC. Translation: CVSSLSGQNEQFF.

The chain links TRBV5-1 to TRBJ2-7; 9 bases map to TRBD1. The V segment lost 4 bases and the J segment 6 bases; nucleotides outside the gene matches: 20. The CDR3 is made up of 18 amino acids. Germline CDR1 is SGHRS and CDR2 is YFSETQ. The CDR3 loop reads CASSDRDRVPPDSREQYV. The CDR3 nucleotides read TGCGCCAGCAGCGACCGGGACAGGGTGCCCCCCGATTCCCGCGAGCAGTACGTC.

This clonotype showed up many times. The chain recombines TRBV7-2 with TRBJ2-2; D possibly uses TRBD1 or TRBD2 (6 bases each). Per germline, CDR1 SGHTA and CDR2 FQGNSA. The CDR3 totals 15 residues. V lost 8 bases, J lost 6 bases, and 19 bases lay in between. In DNA, the CDR3 is TGTGCCAGCGGGGGTACGGGGGCGGAGGCCGGGGAGCTGTTTTTT. This gives the protein CASGGTGAEAGELFF. Together with reference TRBV7-2 and TRBJ2-2, the CDR3 gives the full variable domain: GAGVSQSPSNKVTEKGKDVELRCDPISGHTALYWYRQSLGQGLEFLIYFQGNSAPDKSGLPSDRFSAERTGGSVSTLTIQRTQQEDSAVYLCASGGTGAEAGELFFGEGSRLTVL.

V gene TRBV7-9 combines with J gene TRBJ2-1; D may be TRBD1 (6 bases). The CDR3 is 20 residues long. The V end lost 4 bases, the J end lost 2 bases, and 27 bases lay between the germline ends. Germline values: CDR1 SEHNR, CDR2 FQNEAQ (reference sequence). The CDR3 nucleotides are TGTGCCAGCAGCTCTCCGACCGGGACACTTCCTACCGGGCCCTACAATGAGCAGTTCTTC. Amino acid sequence: CASSSPTGTLPTGPYNEQFF.

The V gene is TRBV7-9, the J gene TRBJ2-7; the D is unclear. The CDR3 length is 14 residues. Germline CDR1 SEHNR, CDR2 FQNEAQ (reference sequence). Trimming pared 5 bases from V and 6 bases from J, leaving 17 bases between. CDR3 loop: CASSAGGGPVEQYF. Here the CDR3 DNA reads TGTGCCAGCAGCGCTGGCGGCGGTCCCGTCGAGCAGTACTTC.

This clonotype was observed many times. This sequence joins TRBV27 and TRBJ2-7; 9 bases fit TRBD2. J gave up 2 bases and V 6 bases, and 2 bases lay outside the gene matches. The CDR3 contains 13 residues. The V gene's germline CDR1 is MNHEY and CDR2 SMNVEV (reference sequence). The CDR3 sequence: CASSLAGAYEQYF. CDR3 in DNA: TGTGCCAGCAGCTTAGCGGGGGCCTACGAGCAGTACTTC.

This clonotype was observed many times. J is TRBJ1-4 and V is TRBV7-8; TRBD1 matches at 9 bases. This CDR3 has 14 amino acids. Trimming cost V 4 bases and J 3 bases; bases outside gene matches: 0. Germline V gives CDR1 SGHVS, CDR2 FQNEAQ. CDR3 protein: CASSWTGANEKLFF. In nucleotides, the CDR3 is TGTGCCAGCAGCTGGACAGGGGCTAATGAAAAACTGTTTTTT.